This T cell receptor (beta chain) was sequenced for a study of T cells in Graves' hyperthyroidism and ophthalmopathy. Findings and caveats of the study: Blood also carried most thyroid clonotypes expanded above 0.001. Ophthalmopathy could be told apart from stable hyperthyroidism with a 13 V-J model.

The CDR3 totals 13 residues. V shed 6 bases, J shed 5 bases, and the junction held 7 bases outside the gene matches. The germline V gene has CDR1 LNHDA and CDR2 SQIVND (reference sequence). Template material for amplifying TCR beta CDR3 regions consisted of RNA transcripts. First-round RT-PCR with HTBI primers amplified the TCR CDR3 region. Using its own MiXCR run on the multiplex PCR reads, TCRdb lists one record per CDR3 protein. The data hold under 350,000 distinct CDR3 sequences, with 20% to 25% observed a single time. Worth noting for this clonotype: Its matching antigen is unknown.

Exclusion of a patient resulted from uncontrolled infection, other autoimmune disease, pregnancy or lactation. Diagnoses were established using clinical symptoms, serum thyroxine and TRAb, thyroid ultrasound and orbital computed tomography. The sample taken for sequencing was blood. This chain connects TRBV19 to TRBJ2-7, with TRBD2 identical over 7 bases. This receptor was identified in a man in his forties with Graves' hyperthyroidism that later progressed to Graves' ophthalmopathy. The CDR3 nucleotides read TGTGCCAGTAGGGGGAGGGGCTACCACGAGCAGTACTTC. As protein: CASRGRGYHEQYF. Using reference TRBV19 and TRBJ2-7 for the parts outside the CDR3, the full variable domain is DGGITQSPKYLFRKEGQNVTLSCEQNLNHDAMYWYRQDPGQGLRLIYYSQIVNDFQKGDIAEGYSVSREKKESFPLTVTSAQKNPTAFYLCASRGRGYHEQYFGPGTRLTVT.